These 14 T cell receptor beta chains were all obtained from the same sample, sequenced in a study of T cells in Graves' hyperthyroidism and ophthalmopathy. The TCR beta CDR3 regions underwent amplification using RNA transcripts as the source. Using the HTBI primer set, a first-round RT-PCR was run on the TCR CDR3. Each CDR3 protein is one row after TCRdb ran MiXCR on the multiplex PCR reads. Of about 270,000 distinct CDR3 sequences listed, over 20% are singletons. The sample was blood. The origin of the receptors is a man younger than 40 with Graves' ophthalmopathy.

V usage is TRBV19 and J usage is TRBJ1-2; TRBD1 aligns across 7 bases. CDR3 length equals 16 residues. CDR1 and CDR2 from the germline V gene are LNHDA and SQIVND (reference sequence). The V segment lost 1 base and the J segment 4 bases; nucleotides outside the gene matches: 9. CDR3 sequence (DNA): TGTGCCAGTAGTATAGGGGGGACAGAGCCCACCTATGGCTACACCTTC. Protein sequence: CASSIGGTEPTYGYTF.

This chain links TRBV9 with TRBJ2-5; D unclear. The CDR3 has 14 amino acids. Per the germline V gene, CDR1 is SGDLS and CDR2 is YYNGEE. V was shortened by 0 bases and J by 1 base, with 7 bases between the two germline ends. CDR3 sequence reads: CASSVGAGQETQYF. The CDR3, as DNA: TGTGCCAGCAGCGTAGGAGCCGGCCAAGAGACCCAGTACTTC.

This clonotype was counted between two and nine times. The chain has TRBV14 and TRBJ2-1; tentatively, D is TRBD1 (5 bases). CDR1 and CDR2 (germline): SGHDN, FVKESK. Trimming took off 1 base at V and 1 base at J, with 17 bases between the two ends. The CDR3 runs 18 residues. The DNA of the CDR3 is TGTGCCAGCAGCCAAGCCCGGACACGGCGGTGGTCCTACAATGAGCAGTTCTTC. Translating it yields CASSQARTRRWSYNEQFF.

This sequence joins TRBV12-3 or TRBV12-4 and TRBJ2-2, with D possibly called TRBD1 or TRBD2 (5 bases each). This CDR3 has 15 amino acids. Trimming shortened V by 5 bases and J by 3 bases, and 13 bases separated the two germline ends. CDR3 DNA sequence: TGTGCCAGCAGTCCTTGGGACCGTTACACCGGGGAGCTGTTTTTT. The encoded protein is CASSPWDRYTGELFF.

The rearrangement links TRBV30 to TRBJ1-1; 7 nucleotides line up with TRBD1. The CDR3 consists of 13 residues. Germline values: CDR1 GTSNPN, CDR2 SVGIG (reference sequence). Trimming cost V 5 bases and J 5 bases; bases outside gene matches: 8. CDR3 DNA sequence: TGTGCCTGGGTCAGGGGGGGCGCGACTGAAGCTTTCTTT. Protein: CAWVRGGATEAFF.

This chain connects TRBV10-1 to TRBJ1-2; possible D gene TRBD1, 5 bases. The germline V gene encodes CDR1 WNHNN and CDR2 SYGVQD (reference sequence). Trimming pared 4 bases from V and 7 bases from J, leaving 13 bases between. The CDR3 consists of 13 residues. The CDR3 sequence: CASSVSREGGYTF. CDR3 nucleotides: TGCGCCAGCAGTGTCAGCAGGGAGGGTGGCTACACCTTC.

The chain employs TRBV7-2 and TRBJ2-5; D not resolved. The CDR3 runs to 12 residues. With 5 bases removed from V and 9 bases from J, the gap between germline ends came to 13 bases. CDR1 is SGHTA, CDR2 FQGNSA, per germline. CDR3 region: CASSVPGLAQYF. DNA of the CDR3: TGTGCCAGCAGCGTCCCGGGCTTGGCCCAGTACTTC.

The chain combines TRBV12-3 or TRBV12-4 with TRBJ2-2; a weak D match, TRBD1 (5 bases). V was shortened by 5 bases and J by 3 bases, with 16 bases between the two germline ends. The CDR3 is 16 amino acids. The CDR3 DNA follows: TGTGCCAGCAGTCCATCGAAAAGGGGTTACACCGGGGAGCTGTTTTTT. Its translation: CASSPSKRGYTGELFF.

This chain connects TRBV2 to TRBJ1-1; D perhaps matches TRBD1 (6 bases). The CDR3 extends over 13 amino acids. The V end lost 4 bases, the J end lost 7 bases, and 13 bases lay between the germline ends. Germline V lookup: CDR1 SNHLY, CDR2 FYNNEI. In DNA form, the CDR3 reads TGTGCCAGCAGTGTCTCCAGGGGTGGTGAAGCTTTCTTT. Protein sequence: CASSVSRGGEAFF.

V gene TRBV24-1 combines with J gene TRBJ1-1; D is unresolved. Per germline, CDR1 KGHDR and CDR2 SFDVKD. This CDR3 spans 11 amino acids. V was cut by 1 base and J by 7 bases, with 3 bases left in between. The DNA for the CDR3 is TGTGCCACCAGTGATTTCGGTGAAGCTTTCTTT. It yields the protein CATSDFGEAFF.

J is TRBJ2-1 and V is TRBV14, with 7 bases identical to TRBD2. The CDR3 totals 13 residues. The ends lost 2 bases at V and 9 bases at J; junction bases unmatched: 4. Per the germline V gene, CDR1 is SGHDN and CDR2 is FVKESK. CDR3 DNA sequence: TGTGCCAGCAGCCAACAAGCGGGGAGTGAGCAGTTCTTC. Protein product: CASSQQAGSEQFF.

The sample holds many counts of this clonotype. This rearrangement joins TRBV3-1 to TRBJ2-1; D uncertain. The germline V gene encodes CDR1 LGHDT and CDR2 YNNKEL (reference sequence). The CDR3 spans 12 residues. Trimming pared 3 bases from V and 3 bases from J, leaving 3 bases between. CDR3 loop: CASSQHYNEQFF. CDR3 sequence (DNA): TGTGCCAGCAGCCAGCACTACAATGAGCAGTTCTTC.

This clonotype was observed at least ten times. V and J are TRBV28 and TRBJ1-1, with unresolved D. The V gene lost 4 bases and the J gene lost 0 bases, with 6 bases spanning the gap. Germline-derived CDR1 and CDR2 are MDHEN and SYDVKM. The CDR3 is 13 amino acids. For the CDR3, the DNA is TGTGCCAGCAGTTGGAACATGAACACTGAAGCTTTCTTT. This encodes CASSWNMNTEAFF.

This clonotype was observed many times. This sequence joins TRBV3-1 and TRBJ2-1, with 9 bases matching TRBD2. The CDR3 is made up of 16 amino acids. The V segment lost 1 base and the J segment 7 bases; nucleotides outside the gene matches: 8. The germline gives CDR1 LGHDT, CDR2 YNNKEL (reference sequence). CDR3 bases: TGTGCCAGCAGCCAAGGGGCTAGCGGGGATATTAATGAGCAGTTCTTC. Translation gives CASSQGASGDINEQFF.